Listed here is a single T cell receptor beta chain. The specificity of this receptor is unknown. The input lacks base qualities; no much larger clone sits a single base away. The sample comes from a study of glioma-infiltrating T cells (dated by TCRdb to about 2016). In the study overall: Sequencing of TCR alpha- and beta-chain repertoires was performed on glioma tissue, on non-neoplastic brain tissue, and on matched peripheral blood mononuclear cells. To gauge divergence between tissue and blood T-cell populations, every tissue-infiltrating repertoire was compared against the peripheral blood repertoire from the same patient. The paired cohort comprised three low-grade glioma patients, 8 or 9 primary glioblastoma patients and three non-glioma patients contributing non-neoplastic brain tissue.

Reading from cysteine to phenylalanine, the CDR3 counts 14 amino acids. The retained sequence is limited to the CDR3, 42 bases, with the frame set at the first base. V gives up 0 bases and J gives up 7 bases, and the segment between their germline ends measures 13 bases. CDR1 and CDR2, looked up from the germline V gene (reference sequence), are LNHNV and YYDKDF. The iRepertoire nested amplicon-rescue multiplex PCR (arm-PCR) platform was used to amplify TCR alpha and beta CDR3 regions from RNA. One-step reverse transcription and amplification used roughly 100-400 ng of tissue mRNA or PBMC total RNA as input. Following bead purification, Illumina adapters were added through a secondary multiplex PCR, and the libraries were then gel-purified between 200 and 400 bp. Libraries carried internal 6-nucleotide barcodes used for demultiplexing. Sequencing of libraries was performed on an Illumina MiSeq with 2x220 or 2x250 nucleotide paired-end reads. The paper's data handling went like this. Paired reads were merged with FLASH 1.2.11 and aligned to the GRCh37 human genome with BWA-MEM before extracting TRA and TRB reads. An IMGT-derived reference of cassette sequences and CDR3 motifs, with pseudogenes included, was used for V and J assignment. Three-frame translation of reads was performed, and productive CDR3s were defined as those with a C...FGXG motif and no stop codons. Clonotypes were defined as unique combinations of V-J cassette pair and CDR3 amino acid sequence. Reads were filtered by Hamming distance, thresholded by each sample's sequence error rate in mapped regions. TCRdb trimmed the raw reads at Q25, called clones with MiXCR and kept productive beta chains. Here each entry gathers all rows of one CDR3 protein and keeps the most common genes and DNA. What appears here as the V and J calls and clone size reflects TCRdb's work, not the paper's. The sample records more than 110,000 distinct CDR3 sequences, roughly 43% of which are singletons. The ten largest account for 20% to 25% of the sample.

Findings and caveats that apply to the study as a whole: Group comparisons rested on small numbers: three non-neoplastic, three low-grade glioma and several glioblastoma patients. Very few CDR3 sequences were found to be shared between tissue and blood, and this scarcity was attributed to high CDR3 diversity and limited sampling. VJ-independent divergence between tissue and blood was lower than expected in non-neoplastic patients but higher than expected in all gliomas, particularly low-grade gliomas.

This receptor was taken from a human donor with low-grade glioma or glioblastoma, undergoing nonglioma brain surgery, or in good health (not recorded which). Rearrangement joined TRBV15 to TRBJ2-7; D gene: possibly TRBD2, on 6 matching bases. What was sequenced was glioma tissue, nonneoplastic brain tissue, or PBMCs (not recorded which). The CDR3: CATSRDPGSGEQYF. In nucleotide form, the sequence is TGTGCCACCAGCAGAGATCCCGGCAGCGGGGAGCAGTACTTC.